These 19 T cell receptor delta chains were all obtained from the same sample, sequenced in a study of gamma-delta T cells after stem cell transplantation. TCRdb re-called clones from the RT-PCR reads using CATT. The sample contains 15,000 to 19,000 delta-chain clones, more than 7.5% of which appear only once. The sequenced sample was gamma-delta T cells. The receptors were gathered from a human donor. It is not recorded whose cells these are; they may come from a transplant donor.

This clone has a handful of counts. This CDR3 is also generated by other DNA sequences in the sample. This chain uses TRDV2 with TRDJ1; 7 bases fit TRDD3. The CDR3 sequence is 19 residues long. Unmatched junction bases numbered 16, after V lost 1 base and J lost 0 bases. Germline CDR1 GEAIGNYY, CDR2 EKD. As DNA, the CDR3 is TGTGCCTGTGACACAAGAACTGGGGTAGGGCCATCGTACACCGATAAACTCATCTTT. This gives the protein CACDTRTGVGPSYTDKLIF.

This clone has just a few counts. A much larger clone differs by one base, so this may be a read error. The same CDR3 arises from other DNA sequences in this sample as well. CDR3 amino acids: CALGELIILPLWRDTVVGKLIF. DNA for the CDR3: TGTGCTCTTGGGGAACTCATAATCCTCCCCCTCTGGCGGGATACGGTCGTTGGTAAACTCATCTTT. This chain uses TRDV1 with TRDJ1; TRDD3 matches 8 bases. CDR1 and CDR2 from the germline V gene are TSWWSYY and QGS. V lost 0 bases to trimming and J lost 7 bases; unmatched junction nucleotides: 28. The CDR3 has 22 residues.

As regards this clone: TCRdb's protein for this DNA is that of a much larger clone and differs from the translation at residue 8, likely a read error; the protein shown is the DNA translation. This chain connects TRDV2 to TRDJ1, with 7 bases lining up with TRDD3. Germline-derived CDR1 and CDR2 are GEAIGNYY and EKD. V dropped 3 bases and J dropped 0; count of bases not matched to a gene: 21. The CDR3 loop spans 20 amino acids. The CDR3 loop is CACDPLRVDTPFDDTDKLIF. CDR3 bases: TGTGCCTGTGACCCGTTAAGGGTGGATACGCCTTTCGATGACACCGATAAACTCATCTTT.

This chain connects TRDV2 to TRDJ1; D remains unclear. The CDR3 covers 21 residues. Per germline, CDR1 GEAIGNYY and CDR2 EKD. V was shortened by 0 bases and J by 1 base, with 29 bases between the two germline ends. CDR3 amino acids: CACDTVEYHLHPGVLTDKLIF. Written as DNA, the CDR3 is TGTGCCTGTGACACCGTTGAGTACCACCTGCATCCTGGTGTACTCACCGATAAACTCATCTTT.

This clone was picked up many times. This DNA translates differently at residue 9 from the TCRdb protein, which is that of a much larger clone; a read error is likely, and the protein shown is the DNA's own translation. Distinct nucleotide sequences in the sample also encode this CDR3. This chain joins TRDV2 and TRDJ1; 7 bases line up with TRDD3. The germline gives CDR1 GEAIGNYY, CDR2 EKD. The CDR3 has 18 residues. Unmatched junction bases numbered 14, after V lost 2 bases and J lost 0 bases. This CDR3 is CACDRGGDPRSYTDKLIF. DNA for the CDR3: TGTGCCTGTGACAGAGGGGGGGATCCGCGATCTTACACCGATAAACTCATCTTT.

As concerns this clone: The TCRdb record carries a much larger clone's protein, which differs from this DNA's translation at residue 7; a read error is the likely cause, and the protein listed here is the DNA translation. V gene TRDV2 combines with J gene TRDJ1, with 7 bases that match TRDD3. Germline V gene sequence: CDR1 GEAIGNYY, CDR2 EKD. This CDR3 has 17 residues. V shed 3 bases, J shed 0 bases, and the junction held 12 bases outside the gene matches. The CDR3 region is CACDALIEGYHTDKLIF. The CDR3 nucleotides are TGTGCCTGTGACGCCCTTATAGAGGGATACCACACCGATAAACTCATCTTT.

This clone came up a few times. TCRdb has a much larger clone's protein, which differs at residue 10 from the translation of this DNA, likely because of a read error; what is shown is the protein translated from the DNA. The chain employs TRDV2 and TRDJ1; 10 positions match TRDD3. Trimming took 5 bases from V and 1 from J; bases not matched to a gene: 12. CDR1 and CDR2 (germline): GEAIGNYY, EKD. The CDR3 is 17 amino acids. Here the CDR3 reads CACVLLGDTVITDKLIF. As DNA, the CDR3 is TGTGCCTGTGTGTTGTTGGGGGATACTGTGATCACCGATAAACTCATCTTT.

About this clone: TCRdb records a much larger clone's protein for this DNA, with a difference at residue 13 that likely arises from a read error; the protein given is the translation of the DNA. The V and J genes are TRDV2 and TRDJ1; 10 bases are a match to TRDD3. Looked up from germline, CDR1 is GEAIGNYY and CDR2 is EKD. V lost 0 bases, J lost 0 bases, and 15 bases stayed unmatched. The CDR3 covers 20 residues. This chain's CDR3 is CACDTVYGGYRGKYTDKLIF. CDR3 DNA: TGTGCCTGTGACACCGTATATGGGGGATACCGTGGGAAGTACACCGATAAACTCATCTTT.

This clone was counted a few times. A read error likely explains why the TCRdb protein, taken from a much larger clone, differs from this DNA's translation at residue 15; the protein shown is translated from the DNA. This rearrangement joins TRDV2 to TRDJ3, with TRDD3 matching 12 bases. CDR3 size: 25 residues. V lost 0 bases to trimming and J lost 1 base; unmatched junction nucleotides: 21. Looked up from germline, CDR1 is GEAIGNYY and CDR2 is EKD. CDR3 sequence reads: CACDTVGSVRLGDTRGSWDTRQMFF. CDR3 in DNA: TGTGCCTGTGACACCGTCGGGAGTGTACGACTGGGGGATACCCGAGGGTCCTGGGACACCCGACAGATGTTTTTC.

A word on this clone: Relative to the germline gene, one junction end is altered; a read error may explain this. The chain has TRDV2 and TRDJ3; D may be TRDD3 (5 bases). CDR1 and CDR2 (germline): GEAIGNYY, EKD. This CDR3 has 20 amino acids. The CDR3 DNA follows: TGTGCCTGTGACACTCCCGGGGAGGACCAGATCTCCTGTGACAGCCGACCGATGTTTTTC. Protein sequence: CACDTPGEDQISCDSRPMFF.

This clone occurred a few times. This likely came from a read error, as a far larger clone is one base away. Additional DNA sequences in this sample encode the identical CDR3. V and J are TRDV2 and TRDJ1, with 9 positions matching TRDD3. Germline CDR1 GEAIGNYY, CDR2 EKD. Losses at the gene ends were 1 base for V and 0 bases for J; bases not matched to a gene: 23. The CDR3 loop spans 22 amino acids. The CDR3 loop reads CACDTVGTGGYTHSEYTDKLIF. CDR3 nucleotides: TGTGCCTGTGACACGGTGGGAACCGGGGGATACACTCACTCAGAGTACACCGATAAACTCATCTTT.

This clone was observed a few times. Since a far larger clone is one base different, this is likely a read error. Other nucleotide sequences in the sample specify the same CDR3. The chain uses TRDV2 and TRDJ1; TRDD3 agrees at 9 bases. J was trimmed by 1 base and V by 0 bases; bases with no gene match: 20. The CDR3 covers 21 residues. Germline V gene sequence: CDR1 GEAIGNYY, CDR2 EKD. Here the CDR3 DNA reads TGTGCCTGTGACACCATTACTGGGGGACCCACAACGGTTGCTCCCACCGATAAACTCATCTTT. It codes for CACDTITGGPTTVAPTDKLIF.

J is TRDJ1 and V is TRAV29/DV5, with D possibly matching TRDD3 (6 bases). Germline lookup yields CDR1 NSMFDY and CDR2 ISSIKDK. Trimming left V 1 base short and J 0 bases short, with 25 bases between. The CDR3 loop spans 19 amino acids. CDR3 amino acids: CAASTSGRGEGRYTDKLIF. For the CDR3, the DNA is TGTGCAGCAAGCACGAGCGGACGGGGGGAGGGGAGGTACACCGATAAACTCATCTTT.

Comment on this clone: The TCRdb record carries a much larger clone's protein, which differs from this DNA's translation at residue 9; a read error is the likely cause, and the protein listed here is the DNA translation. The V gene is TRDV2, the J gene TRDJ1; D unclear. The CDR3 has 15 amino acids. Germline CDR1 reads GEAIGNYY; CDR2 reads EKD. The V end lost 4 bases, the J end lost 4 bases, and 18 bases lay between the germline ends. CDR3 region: CACDGMAPRIDKLIF. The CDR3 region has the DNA TGTGCCTGTGATGGAATGGCCCCGCGCATCGATAAACTCATCTTT.

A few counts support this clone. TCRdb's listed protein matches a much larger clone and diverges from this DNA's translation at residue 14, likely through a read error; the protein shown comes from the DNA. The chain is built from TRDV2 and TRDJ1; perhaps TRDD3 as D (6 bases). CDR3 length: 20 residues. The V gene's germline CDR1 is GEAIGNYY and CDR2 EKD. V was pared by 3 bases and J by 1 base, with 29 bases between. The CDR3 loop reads CACDGPVGGGPKGATDKLIF. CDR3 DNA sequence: TGTGCCTGTGACGGCCCCGTCGGTGGGGGCCCTAAGGGCGCCACCGATAAACTCATCTTT.

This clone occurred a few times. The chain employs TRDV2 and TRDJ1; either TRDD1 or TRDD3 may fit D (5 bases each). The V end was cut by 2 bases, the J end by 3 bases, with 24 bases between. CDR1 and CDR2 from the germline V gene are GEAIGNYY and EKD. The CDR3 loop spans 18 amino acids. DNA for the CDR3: TGTGCCTGTGACAGGAAATCTGTGGAATACGCGGGGGCCGATAAACTCATCTTT. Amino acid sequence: CACDRKSVEYAGADKLIF.

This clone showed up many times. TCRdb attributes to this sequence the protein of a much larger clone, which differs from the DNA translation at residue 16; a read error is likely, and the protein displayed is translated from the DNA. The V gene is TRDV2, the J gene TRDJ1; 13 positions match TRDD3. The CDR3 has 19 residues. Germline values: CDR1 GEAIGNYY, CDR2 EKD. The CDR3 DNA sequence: TGTGCCTGTGACACCGTTACTGGGGGATACGGTGGGTACACCGATAACCTCATCTTT. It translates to CACDTVTGGYGGYTDNLIF.

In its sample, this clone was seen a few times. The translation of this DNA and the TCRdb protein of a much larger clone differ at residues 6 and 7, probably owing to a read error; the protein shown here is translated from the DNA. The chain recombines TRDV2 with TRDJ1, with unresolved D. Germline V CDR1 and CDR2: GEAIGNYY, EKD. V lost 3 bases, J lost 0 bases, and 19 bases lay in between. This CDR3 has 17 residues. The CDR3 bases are TGTGCCTGTGACTTACGGGCGGAGGAGACCTACACCGATAAACTCATCTTT. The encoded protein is CACDLRAEETYTDKLIF.

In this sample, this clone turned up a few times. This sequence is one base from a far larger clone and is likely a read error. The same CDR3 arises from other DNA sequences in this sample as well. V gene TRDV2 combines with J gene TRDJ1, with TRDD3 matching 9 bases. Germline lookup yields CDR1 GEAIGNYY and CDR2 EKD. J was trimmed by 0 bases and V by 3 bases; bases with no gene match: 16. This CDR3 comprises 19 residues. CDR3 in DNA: TGTGCCTGTGACCCGGTCTTACTGGGGGACCCGCTGTACACCGATAAACTCATCTTT. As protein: CACDPVLLGDPLYTDKLIF.